A selection of T cell receptor beta chains follows, all from one sample in a study of cytomegalovirus exposure and HLA in healthy donors. The table came from immunoSEQ multiplex PCR; TCRdb's copy has only in-frame clones and leaves some out. The sample lists some 200,000 clones, around 79% seen once, with about 0.2% in the top ten. The sequenced sample was PBMCs. The origin of the receptors is a girl aged 2-10 years in good health and CMV-seronegative. The CDR3 runs from the conserved cysteine through the conserved F or W. The D gene is left open where the match is weak. Only part of the rows carry a size: once, few, many, or a class if the clone is expanded.

clone_size,j_call,d_call,v_call,cdr3_nt,cdr3_aa
NA,TRBJ1-5,TRBD1,TRBV29-1,TGCAGCGCAACCGGACAGGGTATGTTCGGGTTCGATAGCAATCAGCCCCAGCATTTT,CSATGQGMFGFDSNQPQHF
NA,TRBJ1-2,NA,TRBV10-2,TGCGCCAGCAGTGCGGGTCGGGTGGATAACTATGGCTACACCTTC,CASSAGRVDNYGYTF
NA,TRBJ1-1,TRBD1,TRBV7-9,TGTGCCAGCAGCTGGGGGACAGGGGGCGAAGCTTTCTTT,CASSWGTGGEAFF
few,TRBJ2-7,NA,TRBV6-6,TGTGCCAGCAGCCCCCAGGGGACCTACGAGCAGTACTTC,CASSPQGTYEQYF
NA,TRBJ1-1,TRBD1,TRBV7-9,TGTGCCAGCAGCTTAGATGGGGCCCAGGGGGCCACTGAAGCTTTCTTT,CASSLDGAQGATEAFF
NA,TRBJ1-5,TRBD1,TRBV6-1,TGTGCCAGCAGTGAAAGGACAGGTTTATATCAGCCCCAGCATTTT,CASSERTGLYQPQHF
NA,TRBJ1-2,NA,TRBV5-6,TGTGCCAGCAGCTCCCCGACAGGAACCGGCTACACCTTC,CASSSPTGTGYTF
once,TRBJ2-5,TRBD2,TRBV15,TGTGCCACCAGCATAGGGTTGAGCGGGAGGACTAGACGAGAGACCCAGTACTTC,CATSIGLSGRTRRETQYF
NA,TRBJ1-1,TRBD1,TRBV5-1,TGCGCCAGCAGCTTGGGTCAGGGGGTCGCTGAAGCTTTCTTT,CASSLGQGVAEAFF
few,TRBJ2-1,TRBD2,TRBV5-1,TGCGCCAGCAGCCTTTCCCCGGGACTAGCGGGAGATGAGCAGTTCTTC,CASSLSPGLAGDEQFF
NA,TRBJ1-6,NA,TRBV5-1,TGCGCCAGCAGCTTGGTGTGGCAGCTAGCCTTATCACCCCTCCACTTT,CASSLVWQLALSPLHF
few,TRBJ1-1,TRBD1,TRBV4-2,TGTGCCAGCAGCCAGGACAGGAGGAACACTGAAGCTTTCTTT,CASSQDRRNTEAFF
NA,TRBJ1-3,NA,TRBV9,TGTGCCAGCAGCTCCCAGGGGATCTCTGGAAACACCATATATTTT,CASSSQGISGNTIYF
NA,TRBJ2-5,NA,TRBV5-1,TGCGCCAGCAGGGGCGATCTCTACCAAGAGACCCAGTACTTC,CASRGDLYQETQYF
NA,TRBJ1-1,NA,TRBV6-5,TGTGCCAGCAGTGAAATGGAGGTGAATACTGAAGCTTTCTTT,CASSEMEVNTEAFF
NA,TRBJ2-7,TRBD1,TRBV14,TGTGCCAGCAGCCGGCGACAGGGCGCCTACGAGCAGTACTTC,CASSRRQGAYEQYF
once,TRBJ1-1,TRBD1,TRBV4-1,TGCGCCAGCAGTCTTCCCGGGACAGGGGGTGGGAACACTGAAGCTTTCTTT,CASSLPGTGGGNTEAFF
NA,TRBJ2-5,NA,TRBV5-8,TGTGCCAGCAGCCGTTCCGAAGAGACCCAGTACTTC,CASSRSEETQYF
NA,TRBJ2-3,TRBD2,TRBV29-1,TGCAGCGTTGATCGGGGGGACCGGGGAGATACGCAGTATTTT,CSVDRGDRGDTQYF
NA,TRBJ1-6,TRBD1,TRBV13,TGTGCCAGCAGCTTAGGACAGACAGGGTCTTTCTCCTATAATTCACCCCTCCACTTT,CASSLGQTGSFSYNSPLHF
NA,TRBJ2-7,NA,TRBV5-6,TGTGCCAGCAGCTCCAGGGTGTGGTACGAGCAGTACTTC,CASSSRVWYEQYF
few,TRBJ2-7,TRBD1,TRBV29-1,TGCAGCGTTGAAGAATCTTTTTTTAGGGACAGGGGGCGGATCTTC,CSVEESFFRDRGRIF
NA,TRBJ1-3,NA,TRBV7-9,TGTGCCAGCAGCGGGCGGACAGCTGGAAACACCATATATTTT,CASSGRTAGNTIYF
once,TRBJ2-3,NA,TRBV5-4,TGTGCCAGCAGCCCAGGTGGAGGGCCTTCCTACTTCACAGATACGCAGTATTTT,CASSPGGGPSYFTDTQYF
few,TRBJ2-7,TRBD1,TRBV7-9,TGTGCCAGCAGCCCGACAGGGGGCGAGCAGTACTTC,CASSPTGGEQYF
NA,TRBJ2-7,TRBD2,TRBV7-9,TGTGCTACGGGGGGGAGTGCTAGCGGGGGTGCGAGCTCCTACGAGCAGTACTTC,CATGGSASGGASSYEQYF
NA,TRBJ2-7,NA,TRBV11-2,TGTGCCAGCAGCTTTTTTATCGGGGGACGAAAGTCCTACGAGCAGTACTTC,CASSFFIGGRKSYEQYF
NA,TRBJ2-2,NA,TRBV5-1,TGCGCCAGCAGCTTGGAGCGGGCCACCGGGGAGCTGTTTTTT,CASSLERATGELFF
NA,TRBJ2-3,NA,TRBV5-4,TGTGCCAGCAGCGGGGCGCCCCCAGATACGCAGTATTTT,CASSGAPPDTQYF
NA,TRBJ1-2,NA,TRBV19,TGTGCCAGTACTCCGACAGGCTATGGCTACACCTTC,CASTPTGYGYTF
NA,TRBJ2-5,NA,TRBV5-4,TGTGCCAGCAGCCCAGGGGACCAAGAGACCCAGTACTTC,CASSPGDQETQYF
NA,TRBJ1-5,TRBD1,TRBV30,TGTGCCTGGAGTCGAGACAGGGGACAGCCCCAGCATTTT,CAWSRDRGQPQHF
NA,TRBJ1-2,NA,TRBV10-2,TGCGCCAGCAGTGACAGGGGCCAGGGGTATGGCTACACCTTC,CASSDRGQGYGYTF
NA,TRBJ1-4,TRBD1,TRBV2,TGTGCCAGCAGTGAGGGGGACAGAAGAGGTGAAAAACTGTTTTTT,CASSEGDRRGEKLFF
NA,TRBJ1-2,NA,TRBV6-1,TGTGCCAGCAGTCCGGTGGAGGGCATGGCCTATGGCTACACCTTC,CASSPVEGMAYGYTF
NA,TRBJ2-3,TRBD2,TRBV5-5,TGTGCCAGCAGGTCGACAGTAGCAGGACTAGCGGGCACAGATACGCAGTATTTT,CASRSTVAGLAGTDTQYF
NA,TRBJ1-1,TRBD1,TRBV27,TGTGCCAGCAGTGACAGGGGGATGTACACTGAAGCTTTCTTT,CASSDRGMYTEAFF
NA,TRBJ1-5,TRBD1,TRBV19,TGTGCCAGTAGTATTGTCGGACAGGGGAGTCAGCCCCAGCATTTT,CASSIVGQGSQPQHF
NA,TRBJ1-1,TRBD1,TRBV7-6,TGTGCCAGCAGCCTCACACAGGGGGGGCCAAACACTGAAGCTTTCTTT,CASSLTQGGPNTEAFF
NA,TRBJ1-1,NA,TRBV10-1,TGCGCCAGCACCAAACGTAGAGGAGACACTGAAGCTTTCTTT,CASTKRRGDTEAFF
NA,TRBJ2-1,NA,TRBV29-1,TGCAGCGTTGAAGACAGAGGCAGGGACAATGAGCAGTTCTTC,CSVEDRGRDNEQFF
NA,TRBJ2-2,NA,TRBV5-1,TGCGCCAGCAGCCCCTGGACAGCCCCAACCGGGGAGCTGTTTTTT,CASSPWTAPTGELFF
NA,TRBJ2-3,TRBD2,TRBV7-9,TGTGCCAGCAGCCACATAGCGGGGGGGACAGATACGCAGTATTTT,CASSHIAGGTDTQYF
NA,TRBJ2-7,NA,TRBV5-4,TGTGCCAGCACCTCTCCGAGACAGCCTCTCTACGAGCAGTACTTC,CASTSPRQPLYEQYF
NA,TRBJ2-7,NA,TRBV19,TGTGCCAGTAGTAACCTAATTGGGAGTCTCTACGAGCAGTACTTC,CASSNLIGSLYEQYF
NA,TRBJ2-3,TRBD2,TRBV4-2,TGTGCCAGCAGCCCCGGGACTAGCGGGAGCGGCACAGATACGCAGTATTTT,CASSPGTSGSGTDTQYF
NA,TRBJ2-1,TRBD2,TRBV5-1,TGCGCCAGCAGCTCGACTAGCGGGGTTGACTATGAGCAGTTCTTC,CASSSTSGVDYEQFF
NA,TRBJ1-1,TRBD1,TRBV7-9,TGTGCCAGCAGCCTAGCGGGACAGGGACGGCGGTTTACTGAAGCTTTCTTT,CASSLAGQGRRFTEAFF
NA,TRBJ1-2,NA,TRBV2,TGTGCCAGCAGCCAGGACAGTAACCTCTATGGCTACACCTTC,CASSQDSNLYGYTF
NA,TRBJ1-2,TRBD1,TRBV6-5,TGTGCCAGCAGTTACTCGGGACAGCTCTATGGCTACACCTTC,CASSYSGQLYGYTF